The source of this T cell receptor (beta chain) is a study of blood T cell repertoires in COVID-19. Across the study: COVID-19 samples from acute and convalescent phases originated in the United States, Italy and Spain. In each case, the material was cDNA or gDNA derived from T cells, B-cell-depleted T cells, or PBMCs.

The CDR3 is made up of 13 amino acids. V was cut by 3 bases and J by 7 bases, with 10 bases left in between. Per the germline V gene, CDR1 is KGHSH and CDR2 is LQKENI. As originally analysed: Quantification of nucleated cells was approximated via reference gene primer amplification. Generated by immunoSEQ multiplex PCR, the TCRdb table keeps only in-frame clones and is missing some. Clonal size and the V and J genes are those of that table, whereas D and trimming came from the DNA. The sample carries more than 150,000 clones, around 84% recorded once. The chain couples TRBV18 to TRBJ2-1, with D possibly matching TRBD1 (6 bases). This TCR was recovered from a man aged 25 to 40 with active or convalescent COVID-19. The sequencing sample was made of peripheral blood. In nucleotides, the CDR3 is TGTGCCAGCTCACCGGACAGCCAGAATGAGCAGTTCTTC. Its protein is CASSPDSQNEQFF.